Listed below are T cell receptor beta chains from one sample, sequenced in a study of Ad26.COV2.S vaccination and SARS-CoV-2 variants. Assay used: immunoSEQ multiplex PCR; TCRdb lists only in-frame clones, some missing. The sample lists some 640,000 clones, 89% seen once, with 1.5% in the top ten. Sequenced here: peripheral blood, sampled in a trial of Ad26.COV2.S vaccine versus placebo. The receptor source for this set is a person between 18 and 60 years old who received the Ad26.COV2.S COVID-19 vaccine or a placebo. Each CDR3 is given with its conserved first and last residue. Each record gives: D gene, clone size, J gene, V gene, CDR3 DNA, CDR3 protein. The D gene is left open where the match is weak. A clone size is listed for some rows: how often the clone was seen (once, few, many), or a class if it is expanded.

>TRBD1|.|TRBJ2-7|TRBV18
TGTGCCAGCTCACCACCACAGGGGAACGAGCAGTACTTC
CASSPPQGNEQYF
>.|.|TRBJ2-7|TRBV5-6
TGTGCCAGCACCTTGTATAGCGGCATCTACGAGCAGTACTTC
CASTLYSGIYEQYF
>.|.|TRBJ2-5|TRBV5-5
TGTGCCAGCAGCCCTGGGGGCGGGAGATCGCAAGAGACCCAGTACTTC
CASSPGGGRSQETQYF
>.|.|TRBJ1-1|TRBV7-2
TGTGCCAGCAGCTTAAGTGGGAACACTGAAGCTTTCTTT
CASSLSGNTEAFF
>.|.|TRBJ1-6|TRBV2
TGTGCCAGCAGCCAACAGGGTCCCAACCTCAATTCACCCCTCCACTTT
CASSQQGPNLNSPLHF
>TRBD2|.|TRBJ2-1|TRBV10-1
TGCGCCAGCAGTAGACCCGGCTACGGGAGGGGGGGGCAGTTCTTC
CASSRPGYGRGGQFF
>.|once|TRBJ2-1|TRBV24-1
TGTGCCACCAGTAACCTCGGAGACTACAATGAGCAGTTCTTC
CATSNLGDYNEQFF
>.|once|TRBJ2-7|TRBV19
TGTGCCAGTAGTATAGCAGGGTTCCTTGGCGAGCAGTACTTC
CASSIAGFLGEQYF
>.|few|TRBJ1-1|TRBV7-2
TGTGCCAGCAGCCTAACCACCGGCACTGAAGCTTTCTTT
CASSLTTGTEAFF
>.|.|TRBJ1-6|TRBV2
TGTGCCAGCAGTTCACAGGGTAGTAATTCACCCCTCCACTTT
CASSSQGSNSPLHF
>TRBD1|.|TRBJ2-2|TRBV7-2
TGTGCCAGCAGCCACGGACAGGGGGCTTACACCGGGGAGCTGTTTTTT
CASSHGQGAYTGELFF
>.|.|TRBJ2-5|TRBV21-1
TGTGCCAGCAGCAGGGGAAAGACCCAGTACTTC
CASSRGKTQYF
>.|.|TRBJ1-5|TRBV5-4
TGTGCCAGCAGCTTGGGGCAGAATCAGCCCCAGCATTTT
CASSLGQNQPQHF
>.|.|TRBJ2-3|TRBV2
TGTGCCAGCAGCCCCCAGGGATACACAGATACGCAGTATTTT
CASSPQGYTDTQYF
>TRBD2|.|TRBJ2-3|TRBV4-2
TGTGCCAGCAGCCAAGAACGCGGGGGGGCTGATACGCAGTATTTT
CASSQERGGADTQYF
>TRBD2|.|TRBJ2-3|TRBV12-5
TGTGCTAGTGGTTTGCTAGCGGACGCTTCTAGCACAGATACGCAGTATTTT
CASGLLADASSTDTQYF